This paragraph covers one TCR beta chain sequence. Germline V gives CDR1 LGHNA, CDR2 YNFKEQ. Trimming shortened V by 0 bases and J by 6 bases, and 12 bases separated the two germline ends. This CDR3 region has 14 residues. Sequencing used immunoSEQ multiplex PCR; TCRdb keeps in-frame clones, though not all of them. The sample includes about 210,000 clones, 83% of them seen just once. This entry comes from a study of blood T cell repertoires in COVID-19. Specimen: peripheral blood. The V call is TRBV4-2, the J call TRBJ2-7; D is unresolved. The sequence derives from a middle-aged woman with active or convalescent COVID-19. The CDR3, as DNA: TGTGCCAGCAGCCAAGATATGGTCACAGTCGAGCAGTACTTC. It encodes CASSQDMVTVEQYF.